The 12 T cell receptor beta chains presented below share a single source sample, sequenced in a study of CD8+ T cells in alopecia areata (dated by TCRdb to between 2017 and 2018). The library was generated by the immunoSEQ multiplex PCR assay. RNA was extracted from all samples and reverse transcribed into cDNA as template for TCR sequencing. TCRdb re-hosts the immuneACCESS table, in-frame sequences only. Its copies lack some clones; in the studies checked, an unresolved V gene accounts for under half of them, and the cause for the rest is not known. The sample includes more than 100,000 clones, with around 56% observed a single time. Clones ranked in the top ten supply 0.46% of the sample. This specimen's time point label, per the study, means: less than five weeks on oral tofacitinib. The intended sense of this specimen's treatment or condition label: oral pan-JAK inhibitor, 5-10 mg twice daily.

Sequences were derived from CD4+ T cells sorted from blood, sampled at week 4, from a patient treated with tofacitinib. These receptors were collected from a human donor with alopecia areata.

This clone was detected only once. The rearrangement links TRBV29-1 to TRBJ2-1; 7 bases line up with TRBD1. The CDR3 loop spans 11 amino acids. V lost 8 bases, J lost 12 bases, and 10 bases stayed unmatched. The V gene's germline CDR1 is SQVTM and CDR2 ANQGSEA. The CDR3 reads CSSYRGRGQFF. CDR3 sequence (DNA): TGCAGCTCCTACAGGGGAAGGGGGCAGTTCTTC.

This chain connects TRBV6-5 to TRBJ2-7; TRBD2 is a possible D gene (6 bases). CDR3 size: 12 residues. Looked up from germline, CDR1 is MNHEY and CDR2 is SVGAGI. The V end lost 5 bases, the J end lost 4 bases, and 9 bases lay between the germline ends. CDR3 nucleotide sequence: TGTGCCAGCAGTCTGGGGGGATACGAGCAGTACTTC. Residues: CASSLGGYEQYF.

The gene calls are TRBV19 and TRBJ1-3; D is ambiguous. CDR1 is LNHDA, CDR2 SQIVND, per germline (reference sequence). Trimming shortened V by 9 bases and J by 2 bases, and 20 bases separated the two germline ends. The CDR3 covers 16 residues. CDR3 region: CASKRTDLYTGNTIYF. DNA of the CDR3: TGTGCCAGCAAACGGACTGACCTCTATACTGGAAACACCATATATTTT.

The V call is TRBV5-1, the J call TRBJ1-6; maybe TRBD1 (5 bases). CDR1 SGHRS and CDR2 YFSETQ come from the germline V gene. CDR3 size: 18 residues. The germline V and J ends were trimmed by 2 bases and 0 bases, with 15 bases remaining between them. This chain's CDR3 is CASSFRDSRSSYNSPLHF. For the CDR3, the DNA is TGCGCCAGCAGCTTCCGGGACTCAAGGAGCTCCTATAATTCACCCCTCCACTTT.

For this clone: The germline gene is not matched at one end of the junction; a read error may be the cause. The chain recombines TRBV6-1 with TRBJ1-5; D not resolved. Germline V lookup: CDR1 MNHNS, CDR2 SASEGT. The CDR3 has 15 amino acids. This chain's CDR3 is CASSDTVGGNRPQHF. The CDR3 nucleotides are TGTGCCAGCAGTGATACAGTGGGTGGAAATCGGCCCCAGCATTTT.

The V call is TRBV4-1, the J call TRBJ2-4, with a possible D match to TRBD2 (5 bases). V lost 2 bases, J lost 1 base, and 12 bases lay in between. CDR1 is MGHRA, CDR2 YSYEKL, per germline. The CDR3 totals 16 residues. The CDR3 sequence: CASSQPTRGAKNIQYF. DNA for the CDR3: TGCGCCAGCAGCCAACCGACGCGAGGGGCCAAAAACATTCAGTACTTC.

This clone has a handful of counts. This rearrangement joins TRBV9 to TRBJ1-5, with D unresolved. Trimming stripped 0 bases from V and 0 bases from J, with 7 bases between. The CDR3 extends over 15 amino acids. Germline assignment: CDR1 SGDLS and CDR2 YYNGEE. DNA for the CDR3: TGTGCCAGCAGCGTAGGACCTAATAGCAATCAGCCCCAGCATTTT. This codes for CASSVGPNSNQPQHF.

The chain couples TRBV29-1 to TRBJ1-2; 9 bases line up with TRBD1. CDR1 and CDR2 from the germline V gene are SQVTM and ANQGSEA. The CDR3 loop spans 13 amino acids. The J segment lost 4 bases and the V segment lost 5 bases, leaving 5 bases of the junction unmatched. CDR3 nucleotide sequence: TGCAGCGTTCCGGGACAGGGTACCTATGGCTACACCTTC. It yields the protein CSVPGQGTYGYTF.

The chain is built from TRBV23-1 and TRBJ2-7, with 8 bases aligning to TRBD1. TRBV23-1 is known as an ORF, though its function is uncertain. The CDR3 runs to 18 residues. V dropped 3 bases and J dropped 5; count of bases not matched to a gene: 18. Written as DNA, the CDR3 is TGCGCCAGCAGTCACAACTCCCCAGGAGGGACAGGTACCCACGAGCAGTACTTC. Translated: CASSHNSPGGTGTHEQYF.

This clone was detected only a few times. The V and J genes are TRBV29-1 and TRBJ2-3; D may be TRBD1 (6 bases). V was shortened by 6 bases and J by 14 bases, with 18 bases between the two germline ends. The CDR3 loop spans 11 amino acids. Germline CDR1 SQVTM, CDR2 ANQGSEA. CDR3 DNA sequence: TGCAGCGTCCAAGATCCGGGACAACGGTATTTT. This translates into CSVQDPGQRYF.

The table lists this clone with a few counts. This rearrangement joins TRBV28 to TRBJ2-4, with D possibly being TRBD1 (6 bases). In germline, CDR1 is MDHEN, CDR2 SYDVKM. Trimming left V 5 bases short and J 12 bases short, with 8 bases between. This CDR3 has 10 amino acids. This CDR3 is CASSGTSQYF. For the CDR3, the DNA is TGTGCCAGCAGTGGGACAAGTCAGTACTTC.

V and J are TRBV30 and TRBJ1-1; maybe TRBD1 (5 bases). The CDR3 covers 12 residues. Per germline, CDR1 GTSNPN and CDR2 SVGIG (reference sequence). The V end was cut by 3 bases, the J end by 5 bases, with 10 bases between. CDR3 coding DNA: TGTGCCTGGAGATCCGGGGGAACTGAAGCTTTCTTT. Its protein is CAWRSGGTEAFF. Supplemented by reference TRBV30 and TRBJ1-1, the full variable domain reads SQTIHQWPATLVQPVGSPLSLECTVEGTSNPNLYWYRQAAGRGLQLLFYSVGIGQISSEVPQNLSASRPQDRQFILSSKKLLLSDSGFYLCAWRSGGTEAFFGQGTRLTVV.